This TCR beta chain appears in the sequencing data of a study of OX40 agonist ivuxolimab in advanced cancers. The wider study: Participants could have had prior anti-PD-1, anti-PD-L1 or anti-CTLA-4 therapy, and about 40% had some.

Peripheral blood came from all dose cohorts at three timepoints. Trimming shortened V by 2 bases and J by 7 bases, and 11 bases separated the two germline ends. CDR3 length: 14 residues. Germline CDR1 MNHEY, CDR2 SMNVEV (reference sequence). TCRdb keeps only in-frame clones here, not all; method: immunoSEQ multiplex PCR. There are some 97,000 clones in the sample; around 89% occur only once, and approximately 0.16% lies in the top ten. The material sequenced was CD4+ or CD8+ T cells sorted from blood, taken in a trial of the OX40 agonist ivuxolimab. The clonotype originates from an adult with an advanced solid tumor such as melanoma, head and neck, liver or kidney cancer. The chain has TRBV27 and TRBJ1-4; D may be TRBD1 (5 bases). In DNA form, the CDR3 reads TGTGCCAGCAGTTTACGGGGGGTGTCTGAAAAACTGTTTTTT. This gives the protein CASSLRGVSEKLFF.